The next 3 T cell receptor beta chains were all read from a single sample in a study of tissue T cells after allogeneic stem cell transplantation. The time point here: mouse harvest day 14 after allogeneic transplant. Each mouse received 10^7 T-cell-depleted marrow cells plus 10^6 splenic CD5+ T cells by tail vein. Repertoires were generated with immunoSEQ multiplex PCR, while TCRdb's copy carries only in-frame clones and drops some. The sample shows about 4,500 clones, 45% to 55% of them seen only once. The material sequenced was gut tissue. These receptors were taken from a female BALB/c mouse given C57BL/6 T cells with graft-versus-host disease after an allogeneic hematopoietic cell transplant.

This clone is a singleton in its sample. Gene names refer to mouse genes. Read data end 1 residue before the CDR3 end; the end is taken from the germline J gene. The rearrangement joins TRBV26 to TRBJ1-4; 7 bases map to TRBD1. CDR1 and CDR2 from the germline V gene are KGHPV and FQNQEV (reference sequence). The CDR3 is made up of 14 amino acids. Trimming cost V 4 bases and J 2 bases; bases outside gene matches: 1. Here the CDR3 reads CASSRQGSNERLFF. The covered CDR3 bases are TGTGCCAGCAGTCGACAGGGATCCAACGAAAGATTATTT.

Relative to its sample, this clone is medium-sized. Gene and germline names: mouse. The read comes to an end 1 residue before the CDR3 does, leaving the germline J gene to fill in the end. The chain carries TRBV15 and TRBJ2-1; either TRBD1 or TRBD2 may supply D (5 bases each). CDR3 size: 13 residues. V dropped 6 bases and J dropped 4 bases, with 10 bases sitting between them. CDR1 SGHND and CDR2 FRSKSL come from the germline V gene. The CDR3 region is CASRWDGYAEQFF. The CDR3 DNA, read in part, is TGTGCCAGCAGGTGGGACGGATATGCTGAGCAGTTC.

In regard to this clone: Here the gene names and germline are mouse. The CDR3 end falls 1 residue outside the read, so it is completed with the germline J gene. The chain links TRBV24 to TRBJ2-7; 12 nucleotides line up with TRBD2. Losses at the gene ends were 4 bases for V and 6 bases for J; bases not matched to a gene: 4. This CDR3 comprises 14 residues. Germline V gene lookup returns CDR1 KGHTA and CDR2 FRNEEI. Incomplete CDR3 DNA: TGTGCCAGCAGTCAAGACTGGGGGGGCGTTGAACAGTAC. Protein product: CASSQDWGGVEQY. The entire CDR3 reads CASSQDWGGVEQYF.